The T cell receptor (beta chain) described here comes from a study of blood T cells in healthy people across ages. Primers used in a second PCR of roughly 6 to 11 cycles were a sample-barcoded 5' primer and a J-beta primer mix. TCRdb fed the 5' RACE reads into MiXCR, producing one record per CDR3 protein. The sample includes about 1 million distinct CDR3 sequences, over 35% of them seen just once. This clonotype was seen only a few times. The CDR3 spans 14 residues. The V and J ends lost 3 bases and 1 base respectively, with 13 bases between them. Germline-derived CDR1 and CDR2 are DFQATT and SNEGSKA (reference sequence).

Sequencing was done on a sample of blood. V and J are TRBV20-1 and TRBJ2-7; tentatively, D is TRBD1 (6 bases). This sequence originates from a woman aged 55-69 years in good health. CDR3 in amino acids: CSARDSSSSYEQYF. The CDR3 DNA reads as TGCAGTGCTAGGGACAGTTCTTCATCCTACGAGCAGTACTTC.